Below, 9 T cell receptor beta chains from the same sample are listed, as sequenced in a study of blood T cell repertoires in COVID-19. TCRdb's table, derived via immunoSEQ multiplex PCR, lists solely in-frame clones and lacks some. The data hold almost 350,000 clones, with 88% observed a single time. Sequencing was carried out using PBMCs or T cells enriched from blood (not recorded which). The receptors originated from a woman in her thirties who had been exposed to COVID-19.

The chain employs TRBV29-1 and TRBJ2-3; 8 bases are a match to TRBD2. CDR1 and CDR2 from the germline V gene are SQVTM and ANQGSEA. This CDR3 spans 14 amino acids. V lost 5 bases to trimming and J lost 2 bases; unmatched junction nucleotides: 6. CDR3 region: CSVRTSGPTDTQYF. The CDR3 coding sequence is TGCAGCGTTCGCACTAGCGGACCCACAGATACGCAGTATTTT.

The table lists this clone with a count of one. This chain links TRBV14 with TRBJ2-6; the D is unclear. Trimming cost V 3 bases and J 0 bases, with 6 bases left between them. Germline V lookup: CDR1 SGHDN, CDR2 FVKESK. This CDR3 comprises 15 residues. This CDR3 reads CASSQGLSGANVLTF. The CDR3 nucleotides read TGTGCCAGCAGCCAGGGCCTCTCTGGGGCCAACGTCCTGACTTTC.

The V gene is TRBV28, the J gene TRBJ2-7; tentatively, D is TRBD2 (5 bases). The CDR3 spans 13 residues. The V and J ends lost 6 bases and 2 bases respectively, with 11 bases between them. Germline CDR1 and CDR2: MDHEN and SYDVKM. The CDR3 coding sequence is TGTGCCAGCAGCCCCGGGGTTACCTACGAGCAGTACTTC. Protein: CASSPGVTYEQYF.

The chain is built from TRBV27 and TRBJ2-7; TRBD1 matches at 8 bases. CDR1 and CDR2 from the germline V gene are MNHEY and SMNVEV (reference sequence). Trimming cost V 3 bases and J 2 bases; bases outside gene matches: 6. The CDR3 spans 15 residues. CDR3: CASSFLGTGPYEQYF. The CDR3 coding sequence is TGTGCCAGCAGTTTCTTAGGGACAGGACCCTACGAGCAGTACTTC.

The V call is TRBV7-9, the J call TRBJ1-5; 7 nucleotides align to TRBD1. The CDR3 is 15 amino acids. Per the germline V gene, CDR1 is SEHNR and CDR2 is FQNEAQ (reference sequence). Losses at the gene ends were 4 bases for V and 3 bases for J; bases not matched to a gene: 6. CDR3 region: CASSSTGIDNQPQHF. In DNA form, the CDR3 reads TGTGCCAGCAGCTCGACAGGGATAGACAATCAGCCCCAGCATTTT.

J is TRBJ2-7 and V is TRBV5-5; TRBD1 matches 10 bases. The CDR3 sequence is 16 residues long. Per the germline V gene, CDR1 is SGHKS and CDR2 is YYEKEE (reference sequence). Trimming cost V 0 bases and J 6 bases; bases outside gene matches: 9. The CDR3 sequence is CASSLETRDRGTEQYF. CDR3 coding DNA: TGTGCCAGCAGCTTGGAGACTAGGGACAGGGGTACCGAGCAGTACTTC.

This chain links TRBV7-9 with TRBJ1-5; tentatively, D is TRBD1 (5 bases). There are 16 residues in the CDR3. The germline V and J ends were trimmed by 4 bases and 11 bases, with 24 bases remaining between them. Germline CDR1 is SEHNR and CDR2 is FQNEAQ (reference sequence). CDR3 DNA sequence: TGTGCCAGCAGCTCCGGTCACCGGACAATCCCGGGGGCCCAGCATTTT. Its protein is CASSSGHRTIPGAQHF.

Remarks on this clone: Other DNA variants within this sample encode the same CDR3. The CDR3 loop is CASSQVGSSYEQYF. In nucleotides, the CDR3 is TGTGCCAGCAGCCAGGTCGGTTCTTCCTACGAGCAGTACTTC. This sequence joins TRBV3-1 (or the pseudogene TRBV3-2) and TRBJ2-7; D is ambiguous. With 3 bases removed from V and 1 base from J, the gap between germline ends came to 10 bases. The germline V gene encodes CDR1 LGHDT and CDR2 YNNKEL (reference sequence). CDR3 length equals 14 residues.

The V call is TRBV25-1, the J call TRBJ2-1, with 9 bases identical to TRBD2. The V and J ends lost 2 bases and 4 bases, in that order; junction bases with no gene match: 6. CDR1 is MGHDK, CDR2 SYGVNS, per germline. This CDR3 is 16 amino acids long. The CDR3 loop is CASSELSGSQYNEQFF. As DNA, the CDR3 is TGTGCCAGCAGTGAACTTAGCGGGAGCCAATACAATGAGCAGTTCTTC.